A selection of T cell receptor beta chains follows, all from one sample in a study of T cells expressing NK-cell markers. TCRdb reprocessed the 5' RACE reads and stores each CDR3 protein as one record, lacking DNA. Here the sample table reports 150,000 to 170,000 distinct CDR3 sequences. Material: blood T cells: a sorted CD56 or NKG2C T cell subset, CD4+ or CD8+ T cells, or bulk PBMC T cells (not recorded which). The origin of the receptors is a woman aged 45-65 years in good health. CDR3s include the opening cysteine and the closing phenylalanine or tryptophan.

j_gene: TRBJ1-1; v_gene: TRBV20-1; CDR3aa: CSARDPRVGDTEAFF
j_gene: TRBJ2-2; v_gene: TRBV6-5; CDR3aa: CASSYRTGGFGELFF
j_gene: TRBJ2-3; v_gene: TRBV3-1; CDR3aa: CASSLPPLAGTDTQYF
j_gene: TRBJ1-6; v_gene: TRBV5-1; CDR3aa: CASSIDNSPLHF
j_gene: TRBJ2-2; v_gene: TRBV15; CDR3aa: CATSRGGETGELFF
j_gene: TRBJ2-3; v_gene: TRBV24-1; CDR3aa: CATSDLGGRGTDTQYF
j_gene: TRBJ2-2; v_gene: TRBV12-5; CDR3aa: CASGLARQNPNTGELFF
j_gene: TRBJ1-3; v_gene: TRBV5-4; CDR3aa: CASSFLGSGNTIYF
j_gene: TRBJ1-1; v_gene: TRBV20-1; CDR3aa: CSARPSGGTIPSFF
j_gene: TRBJ1-2; v_gene: TRBV6-5; CDR3aa: CASSSSNYGYTF
j_gene: TRBJ1-1; v_gene: TRBV29-1; CDR3aa: CSVGQGRGTEAFF
j_gene: TRBJ1-2; v_gene: TRBV10-2; CDR3aa: CASGREQVPYGYTF
j_gene: TRBJ2-1; v_gene: TRBV4-1; CDR3aa: CASSQEEEYNEQFF